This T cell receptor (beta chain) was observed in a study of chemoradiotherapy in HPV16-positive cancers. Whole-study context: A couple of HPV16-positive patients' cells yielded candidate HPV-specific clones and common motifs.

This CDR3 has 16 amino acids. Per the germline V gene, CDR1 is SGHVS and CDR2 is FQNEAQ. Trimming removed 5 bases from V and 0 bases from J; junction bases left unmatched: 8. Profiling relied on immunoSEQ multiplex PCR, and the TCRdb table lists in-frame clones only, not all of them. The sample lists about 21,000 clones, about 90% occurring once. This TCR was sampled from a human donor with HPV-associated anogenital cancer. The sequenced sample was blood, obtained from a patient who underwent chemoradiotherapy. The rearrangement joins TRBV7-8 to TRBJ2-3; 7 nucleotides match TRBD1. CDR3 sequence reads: CASSLEGRGSTDTQYF. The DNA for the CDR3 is TGTGCCAGCAGCCTTGAGGGCAGGGGGAGCACAGATACGCAGTATTTT.